Presented here are 18 T cell receptor beta chains from one specimen sequenced in a study of cytomegalovirus exposure and HLA in healthy donors. Primers: 60 Vbeta forward and 13 Jbeta reverse. Method: immunoSEQ multiplex PCR; TCRdb's copy keeps in-frame clones and lacks some. The sample yields about 110,000 clones, approximately 79% seen once. Sequencing was done on a sample of PBMCs. Receptors were obtained from a woman aged 40 to 55 in good health and CMV-seropositive.

The V and J genes are TRBV6-1 and TRBJ2-7; weak D call: TRBD1 (6 bases). This CDR3 has 13 residues. V was pared by 4 bases and J by 6 bases, with 13 bases between. CDR1 and CDR2 (germline): MNHNS, SASEGT. The CDR3 DNA follows: TGTGCCAGCAGTGCCTGGACAGATGGCGAGCAGTACTTC. This codes for CASSAWTDGEQYF.

The chain carries TRBV25-1 and TRBJ1-6, with D uncertain. The CDR3 covers 15 residues. Per the germline V gene, CDR1 is MGHDK and CDR2 is SYGVNS. V was trimmed by 4 bases and J by 4 bases, leaving 11 bases between them. The CDR3: CASSGLTGYNSPLHF. DNA of the CDR3: TGTGCCAGCAGTGGTTTGACGGGTTATAATTCACCCCTCCACTTT. The full variable domain, completed using reference TRBV25-1 and TRBJ1-6, is EADIYQTPRYLVIGTGKKITLECSQTMGHDKMYWYQQDPGMELHLIHYSYGVNSTEKGDLSSESTVSRIRTEHFPLTLESARPSHTSQYLCASSGLTGYNSPLHFGNGTRLTVT.

This clone was seen a few times. The chain joins TRBV10-3 to TRBJ1-1; TRBD1 is a possible D gene (5 bases). The CDR3 length is 16 residues. V was cut by 5 bases and J by 1 base, with 17 bases left in between. Germline loops: CDR1 ENHRY, CDR2 SYGVKD. The CDR3 nucleotides read TGTGCCATCAGTCACCCAATCGGGGGAGGGAACACTGAAGCTTTCTTT. This encodes CAISHPIGGGNTEAFF.

This clone was observed a handful of times. The rearrangement links TRBV28 to TRBJ1-2; D gene ambiguous. CDR3 size: 18 residues. Trimming left V 6 bases short and J 3 bases short, with 26 bases between. Germline V CDR1 and CDR2: MDHEN, SYDVKM. CDR3 loop: CASSLGALRRGAYYGYTF. Here the CDR3 DNA reads TGTGCCAGCAGCCTTGGCGCACTACGAAGAGGAGCCTACTATGGCTACACCTTC.

This clone has more than one count but fewer than ten. The chain recombines TRBV13 with TRBJ1-1, with 12 bases matching TRBD1. In germline, CDR1 is PRHDT, CDR2 FYEKMQ (reference sequence). The CDR3 is 19 residues long. V was clipped by 1 base and J by 4 bases; unmatched bases: 13. Here the CDR3 reads CASSLEHDPGTGGGTEAFF. In DNA, the CDR3 is TGTGCCAGCAGCTTAGAACACGATCCCGGGACAGGGGGCGGCACTGAAGCTTTCTTT.

This clone was seen only a few times. V usage is TRBV6-1 and J usage is TRBJ1-5; 8 nucleotides align to TRBD1. Germline lookup yields CDR1 MNHNS and CDR2 SASEGT. With V trimmed by 4 bases and J by 7 bases, 9 bases remained unmatched. This CDR3 contains 15 residues. The CDR3 region has the DNA TGTGCCAGCAGTGGGCGGGACAGGCGAATGCAGCCCCAGCATTTT. The encoded protein is CASSGRDRRMQPQHF.

The chain has TRBV29-1 and TRBJ1-4; TRBD1 matches at 10 bases. This CDR3 contains 14 residues. The J segment lost 6 bases and the V segment lost 5 bases, leaving 6 bases of the junction unmatched. The germline CDR1 and CDR2 sequences are SQVTM and ANQGSEA. The CDR3 sequence: CSVFQTGGYEKLFF. DNA of the CDR3: TGCAGCGTTTTCCAGACAGGGGGCTATGAAAAACTGTTTTTT. Full variable domain (rest looked up from reference TRBV29-1 and TRBJ1-4): SAVISQKPSRDICQRGTSLTIQCQVDSQVTMMFWYRQQPGQSLTLIATANQGSEATYESGFVIDKFPISRPNLTFSTLTVSNMSPEDSSIYLCSVFQTGGYEKLFFGSGTQLSVL.

V gene TRBV6-1 combines with J gene TRBJ1-1; a possible D gene is TRBD1 (6 bases). Germline-derived CDR1 and CDR2 are MNHNS and SASEGT. The CDR3 is 14 amino acids. V was pared by 3 bases and J by 1 base, with 9 bases between. The CDR3 nucleotides read TGTGCCAGCAGTGAGACAGGCGCGAACACTGAAGCTTTCTTT. Residues: CASSETGANTEAFF.

This clone has only a few counts. This rearrangement joins TRBV2 to TRBJ2-3; 7 bases line up with TRBD2. After removal of 5 bases from V and 2 bases from J, the junction contained 1 base not matched to a gene. The CDR3 covers 13 residues. CDR1 SNHLY and CDR2 FYNNEI come from the germline V gene. CDR3 residues: CASSRDYTDTQYF. The CDR3 nucleotides are TGTGCCAGCAGTAGGGACTACACAGATACGCAGTATTTT. Filled out from reference TRBV2 and TRBJ2-3, the complete variable domain reads EPEVTQTPSHQVTQMGQEVILRCVPISNHLYFYWYRQILGQKVEFLVSFYNNEISEKSEIFDDQFSVERPDGSNFTLKIRSTKLEDSAMYFCASSRDYTDTQYFGPGTRLTVL.

This clone was seen a few times. This chain uses TRBV6-1 with TRBJ1-1; the D gene is possibly TRBD1 (5 bases). From germline, CDR1 is MNHNS and CDR2 SASEGT. V lost 1 base and J lost 4, with 13 bases in between. The length of the CDR3 is 15 residues. CDR3 coding DNA: TGTGCCAGCAGTGAAGTTGCCGGGGGAGGCACTGAAGCTTTCTTT. It yields the protein CASSEVAGGGTEAFF.

This clone has just one count. The rearrangement uses TRBV5-4 and TRBJ1-6, with 7 bases matching TRBD1. This CDR3 has 15 residues. V lost 2 bases, J lost 7 bases, and 6 bases stayed unmatched. Germline CDR1 reads SGHNT; CDR2 reads YYREEE (reference sequence). CDR3 nucleotide sequence: TGTGCCAGCAGCTTCTTGAACAGGGGAAATTCACCCCTCCACTTT. It encodes CASSFLNRGNSPLHF.

The rearrangement joins TRBV13 to TRBJ2-3; possibly TRBD1 for D (5 bases). V lost 7 bases to trimming and J lost 6 bases, with 17 bases between them. There are 14 residues in the CDR3. Germline V gene lookup returns CDR1 PRHDT and CDR2 FYEKMQ (reference sequence). CDR3 DNA sequence: TGTGCCAGCACCCAGGGTGGGGTTGGTGATACGCAGTATTTT. This sequence encodes CASTQGGVGDTQYF.

This clone was seen more than once but under ten times. The V gene is TRBV30, the J gene TRBJ1-6; no definite D call. V was clipped by 0 bases and J by 7 bases, with 19 bases between them. This CDR3 has 17 amino acids. Germline V gene sequence: CDR1 GTSNPN, CDR2 SVGIG (reference sequence). The CDR3 bases are TGTGCCTGGAGTGTATGGAAACACAAGGAGGCAAATTCACCCCTCCACTTT. Encoded protein: CAWSVWKHKEANSPLHF. The whole variable domain, remainder taken from reference TRBV30 and TRBJ1-6, is SQTIHQWPATLVQPVGSPLSLECTVEGTSNPNLYWYRQAAGRGLQLLFYSVGIGQISSEVPQNLSASRPQDRQFILSSKKLLLSDSGFYLCAWSVWKHKEANSPLHFGNGTRLTVT.

This clone appeared a few times. This sequence joins TRBV4-2 and TRBJ1-4; possibly TRBD1 for D (6 bases). V lost 3 bases to trimming and J lost 3 bases, with 14 bases between them. Germline lookup yields CDR1 LGHNA and CDR2 YNFKEQ. CDR3 length: 16 amino acids. CDR3 in DNA: TGTGCCAGCAGCCAGGGATCAGGGGTTCCTAATGAAAAACTGTTTTTT. Translation: CASSQGSGVPNEKLFF.

This chain connects TRBV6-1 to TRBJ1-5; D not resolved. Germline V gives CDR1 MNHNS, CDR2 SASEGT. The CDR3 extends over 16 amino acids. V was clipped by 0 bases and J by 11 bases, with 20 bases between them. CDR3 nucleotides: TGTGCCAGCAGTGAAGCGCTGGTCCAAACCCACGAGGCCCAGCATTTT. The encoded protein is CASSEALVQTHEAQHF.

This clone was seen more than once but under ten times. V usage is TRBV28 and J usage is TRBJ2-7, with 7 positions matching TRBD1. This CDR3 comprises 15 residues. Germline assignment: CDR1 MDHEN and CDR2 SYDVKM. Trimming took 6 bases from V and 4 from J; bases not matched to a gene: 12. This chain's CDR3 is CASRKTGYSLYEQYF. CDR3 bases: TGTGCCAGCAGGAAGACAGGGTACTCTCTTTACGAGCAGTACTTC.

The CDR3 protein is CASSLKGALSNSPLHF. Here the CDR3 DNA reads TGTGCCAGCAGTTTGAAGGGAGCCCTGAGTAATTCACCCCTCCACTTT. The rearrangement uses TRBV2 and TRBJ1-6, with unresolved D. Trimming stripped 5 bases from V and 6 bases from J, with 17 bases between. The CDR3 covers 16 residues. From germline, CDR1 is SNHLY and CDR2 FYNNEI.

This clone turned up a few times. The chain has TRBV5-1 and TRBJ2-5; 12 nucleotides match TRBD2. The CDR3 length is 15 residues. CDR1 is SGHRS, CDR2 YFSETQ, per germline. V trimming: 5 bases; J trimming: 4 bases; junction bases outside the gene matches: 6. CDR3 sequence: CASRTSGGIGETQYF. For the CDR3, the DNA is TGCGCCAGCAGGACTAGCGGGGGTATAGGAGAGACCCAGTACTTC. Based on the CDR3 plus reference TRBV5-1 and TRBJ2-5, the full variable domain is KAGVTQTPRYLIKTRGQQVTLSCSPISGHRSVSWYQQTPGQGLQFLFEYFSETQRNKGNFPGRFSGRQFSNSRSEMNVSTLELGDSALYLCASRTSGGIGETQYFGPGTRLLVL.